This T cell receptor (beta chain) was sequenced in a study of blood T cell repertoires in COVID-19. About the research overall: Donors in the United States, Italy and Spain gave samples during acute or convalescent COVID-19. From T cells, B-cell-depleted T cells, or PBMCs came the material, which was cDNA or gDNA.

As handled by the study authors: Estimation of nucleated cell counts was performed using reference gene primer amplification. Here immunoSEQ multiplex PCR was the method, and the copy in TCRdb shows in-frame clones only, minus some. V, J and clone size were drawn from that table, and D and trimming were deduced from the DNA. The sample has over 200,000 clones, approximately 87% seen once; the top ten hold approximately 6.2%. This clone was observed many times. CDR3 length equals 16 residues. V trimming: 4 bases; J trimming: 3 bases; junction bases outside the gene matches: 10. Germline assignment: CDR1 SGHRS and CDR2 YFSETQ.

This rearrangement joins TRBV5-1 to TRBJ1-1; 9 nucleotides agree with TRBD1. The source material was peripheral blood. This sequence was found in a man in his fifties or sixties who had recovered from COVID-19. The CDR3 region is CASSPRTGEWDTEAFF. In DNA form, the CDR3 reads TGCGCCAGCAGCCCTAGGACAGGGGAGTGGGACACTGAAGCTTTCTTT.